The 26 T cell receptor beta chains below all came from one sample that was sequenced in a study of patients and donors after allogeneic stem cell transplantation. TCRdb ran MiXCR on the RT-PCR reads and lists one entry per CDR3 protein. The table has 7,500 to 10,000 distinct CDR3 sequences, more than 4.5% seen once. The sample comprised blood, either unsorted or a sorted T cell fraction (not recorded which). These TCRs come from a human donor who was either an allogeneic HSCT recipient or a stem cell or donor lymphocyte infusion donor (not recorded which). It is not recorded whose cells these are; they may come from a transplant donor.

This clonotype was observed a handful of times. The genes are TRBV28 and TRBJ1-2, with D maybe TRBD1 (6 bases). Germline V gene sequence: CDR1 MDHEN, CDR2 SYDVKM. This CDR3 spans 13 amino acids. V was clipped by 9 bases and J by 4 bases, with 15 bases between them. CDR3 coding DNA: TGTGCCAGTGCGGGTGGGGGCGGCTATGGCTACACCTTC. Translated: CASAGGGGYGYTF.

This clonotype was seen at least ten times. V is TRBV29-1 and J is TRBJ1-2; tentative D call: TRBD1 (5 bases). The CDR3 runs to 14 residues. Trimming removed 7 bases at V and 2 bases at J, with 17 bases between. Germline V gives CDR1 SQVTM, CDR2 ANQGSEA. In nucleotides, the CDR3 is TGCAGCGCCTCGGGATCCGGGGCCAACTATGGCTACACCTTC. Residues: CSASGSGANYGYTF.

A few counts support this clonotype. The CDR3 loop reads CASSPNNRGEAFF. CDR3 coding DNA: TGTGCCAGCAGCCCAAACAATCGGGGTGAAGCTTTCTTT. The rearrangement uses TRBV9 and TRBJ1-1; D is undetermined. This CDR3 has 13 residues. CDR1 SGDLS and CDR2 YYNGEE come from the germline V gene. V lost 4 bases to trimming and J lost 7 bases, with 14 bases between them. Variable domain in full (rest from reference TRBV9 and TRBJ1-1): DSGVTQTPKHLITATGQRVTLRCSPRSGDLSVYWYQQSLDQGLQFLIQYYNGEERAKGNILERFSAQQFPDLHSELNLSSLELGDSALYFCASSPNNRGEAFFGQGTRLTVV.

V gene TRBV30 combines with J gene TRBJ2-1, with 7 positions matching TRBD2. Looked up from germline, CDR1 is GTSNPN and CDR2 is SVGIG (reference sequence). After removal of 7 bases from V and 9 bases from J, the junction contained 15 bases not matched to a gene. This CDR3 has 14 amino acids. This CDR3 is CALFGDGRWGEQFF. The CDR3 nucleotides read TGTGCCTTGTTCGGGGACGGGAGGTGGGGTGAGCAGTTCTTC.

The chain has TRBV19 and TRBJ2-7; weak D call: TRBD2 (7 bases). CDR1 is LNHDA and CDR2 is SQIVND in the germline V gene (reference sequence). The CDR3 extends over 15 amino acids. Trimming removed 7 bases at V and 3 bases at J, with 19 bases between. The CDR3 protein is CASTLKGGTYYEQYF. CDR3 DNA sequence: TGTGCCAGTACCTTAAAGGGGGGGACCTACTACGAGCAGTACTTC.

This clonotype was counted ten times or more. The CDR3 DNA reads as TGTGCCAGCAGTGAGTTGGCGAGCAATCAGCCCCAGCATTTT. Its protein product is CASSELASNQPQHF. The chain couples TRBV2 to TRBJ1-5; D not resolved. V lost 3 bases and J lost 1, with 7 bases in between. Germline values: CDR1 SNHLY, CDR2 FYNNEI. There are 14 residues in the CDR3. The full variable domain, in which reference TRBV2 and TRBJ1-5 provide the parts outside the CDR3, is EPEVTQTPSHQVTQMGQEVILRCVPISNHLYFYWYRQILGQKVEFLVSFYNNEISEKSEIFDDQFSVERPDGSNFTLKIRSTKLEDSAMYFCASSELASNQPQHFGDGTRLSIL.

CDR3 DNA sequence: TGTGCCAGCATCCGACAGGGTGGAGGAGAGACCCAGTACTTC. As protein: CASIRQGGGETQYF. This chain connects TRBV6-6 to TRBJ2-5; 7 bases match TRBD1. The V and J ends lost 7 bases and 4 bases, in that order; junction bases with no gene match: 9. This CDR3 spans 14 amino acids. Germline V lookup: CDR1 MNHNY, CDR2 SVGAGI (reference sequence).

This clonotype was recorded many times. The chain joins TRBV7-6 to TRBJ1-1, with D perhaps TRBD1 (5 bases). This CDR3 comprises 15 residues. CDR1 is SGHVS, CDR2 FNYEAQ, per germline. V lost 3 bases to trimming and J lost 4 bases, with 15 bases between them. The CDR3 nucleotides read TGTGCCAGCAGCTTCGAACCAGGGCGGGTCACTGAAGCTTTCTTT. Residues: CASSFEPGRVTEAFF.

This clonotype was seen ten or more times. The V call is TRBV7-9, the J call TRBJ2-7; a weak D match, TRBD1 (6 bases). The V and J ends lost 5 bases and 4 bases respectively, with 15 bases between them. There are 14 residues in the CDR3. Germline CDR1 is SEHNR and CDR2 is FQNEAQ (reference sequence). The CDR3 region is CASSPTGTGYEQYF. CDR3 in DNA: TGTGCCAGCAGCCCAACAGGGACGGGGTACGAGCAGTACTTC.

The CDR3, as DNA: TGTGCCAGCAGTAATCTAGGAGACATTCAGTACTTC. It specifies CASSNLGDIQYF. The chain joins TRBV6-2 or TRBV6-3 to TRBJ2-4; D not resolved. V was trimmed by 5 bases and J by 8 bases, leaving 10 bases between them. Per germline, CDR1 MNHEY and CDR2 SVGEGT. The CDR3 is 12 residues long.

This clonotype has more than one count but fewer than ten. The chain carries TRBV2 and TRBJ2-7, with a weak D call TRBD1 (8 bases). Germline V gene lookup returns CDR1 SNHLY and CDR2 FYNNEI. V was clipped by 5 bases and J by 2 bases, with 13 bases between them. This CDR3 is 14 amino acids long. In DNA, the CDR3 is TGTGCCAGCAGTCAACAGGGGGGGCCCTACGAGCAGTACTTC. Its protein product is CASSQQGGPYEQYF.

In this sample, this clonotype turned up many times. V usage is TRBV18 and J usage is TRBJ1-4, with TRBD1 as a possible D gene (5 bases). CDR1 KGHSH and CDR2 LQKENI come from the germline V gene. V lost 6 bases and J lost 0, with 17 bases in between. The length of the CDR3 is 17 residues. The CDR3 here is CASSQLGRTPTNEKLFF. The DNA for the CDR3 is TGTGCCAGCTCCCAATTGGGACGGACGCCAACTAATGAAAAACTGTTTTTT.

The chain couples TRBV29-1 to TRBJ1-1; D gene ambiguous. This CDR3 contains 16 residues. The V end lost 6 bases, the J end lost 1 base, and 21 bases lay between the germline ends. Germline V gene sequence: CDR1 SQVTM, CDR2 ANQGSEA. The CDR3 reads CSVGVGSSDRNTEAFF. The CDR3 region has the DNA TGCAGCGTGGGTGTAGGGTCCTCAGATAGGAACACTGAAGCTTTCTTT.

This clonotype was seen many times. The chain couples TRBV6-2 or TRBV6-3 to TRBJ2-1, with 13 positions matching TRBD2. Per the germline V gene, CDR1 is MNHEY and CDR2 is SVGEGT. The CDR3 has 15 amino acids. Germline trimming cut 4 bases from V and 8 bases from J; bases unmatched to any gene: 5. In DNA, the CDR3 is TGTGCCAGCAGTTGGACTAGCGGGAGTTGGTATGAGCAGTTCTTC. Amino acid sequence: CASSWTSGSWYEQFF.

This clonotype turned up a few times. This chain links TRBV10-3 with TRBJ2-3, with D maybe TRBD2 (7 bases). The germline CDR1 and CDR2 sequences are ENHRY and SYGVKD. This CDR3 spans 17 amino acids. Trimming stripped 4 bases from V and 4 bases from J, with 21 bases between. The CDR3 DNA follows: TGTGCCATCAGTGTCTCTCGAGGCACGGGGGGCCCAGATACGCAGTATTTT. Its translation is CAISVSRGTGGPDTQYF.

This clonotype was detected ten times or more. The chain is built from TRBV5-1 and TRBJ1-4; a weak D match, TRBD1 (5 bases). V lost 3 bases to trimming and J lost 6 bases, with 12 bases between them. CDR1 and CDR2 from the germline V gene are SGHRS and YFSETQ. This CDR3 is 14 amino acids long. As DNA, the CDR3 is TGCGCCAGCAGCTCCGGGACGATCGATGAAAAACTGTTTTTT. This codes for CASSSGTIDEKLFF.

CDR3 residues: CASSQSGLAVYNEQFF. The CDR3 coding sequence is TGTGCCAGCAGCCAAAGTGGACTAGCGGTTTACAATGAGCAGTTCTTC. This chain uses TRBV7-2 with TRBJ2-1; TRBD2 matches 10 bases. Trimming took 5 bases from V and 4 from J; bases not matched to a gene: 8. This CDR3 is 16 amino acids long. Looked up from germline, CDR1 is SGHTA and CDR2 is FQGNSA.

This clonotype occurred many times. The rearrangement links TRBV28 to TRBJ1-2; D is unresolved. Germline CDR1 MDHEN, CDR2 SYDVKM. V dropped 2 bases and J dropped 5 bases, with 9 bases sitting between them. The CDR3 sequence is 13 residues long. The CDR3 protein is CASSLKGHYGYTF. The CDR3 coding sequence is TGTGCCAGCAGTTTAAAGGGCCATTATGGCTACACCTTC.

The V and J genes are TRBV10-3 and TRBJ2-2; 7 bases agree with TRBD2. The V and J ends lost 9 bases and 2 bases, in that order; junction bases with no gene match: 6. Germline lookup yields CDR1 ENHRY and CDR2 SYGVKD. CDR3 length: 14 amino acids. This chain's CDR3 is CAIGRAANTGELFF. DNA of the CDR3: TGTGCCATTGGGAGGGCAGCTAACACCGGGGAGCTGTTTTTT.

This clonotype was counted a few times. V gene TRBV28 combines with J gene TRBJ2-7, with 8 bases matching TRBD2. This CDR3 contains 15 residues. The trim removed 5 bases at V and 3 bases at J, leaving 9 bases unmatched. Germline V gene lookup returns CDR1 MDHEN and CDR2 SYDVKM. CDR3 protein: CASSTPSGSDYEQYF. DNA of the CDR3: TGTGCCAGCAGTACCCCAAGCGGGAGCGACTACGAGCAGTACTTC.

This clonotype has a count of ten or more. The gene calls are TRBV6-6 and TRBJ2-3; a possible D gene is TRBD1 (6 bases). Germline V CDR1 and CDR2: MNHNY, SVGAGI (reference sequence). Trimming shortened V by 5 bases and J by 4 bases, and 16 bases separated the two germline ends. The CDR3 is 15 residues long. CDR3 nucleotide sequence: TGTGCCAGCAGTCCCTCGGCACAGGGAGCAGATACGCAGTATTTT. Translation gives CASSPSAQGADTQYF.

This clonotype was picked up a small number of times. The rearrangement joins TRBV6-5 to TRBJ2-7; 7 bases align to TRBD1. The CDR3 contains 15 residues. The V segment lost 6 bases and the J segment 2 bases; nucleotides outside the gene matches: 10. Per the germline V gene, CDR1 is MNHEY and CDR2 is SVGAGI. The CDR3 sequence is CASSTTGTVPYEQYF. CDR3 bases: TGTGCCAGCAGCACTACCGGGACAGTACCCTACGAGCAGTACTTC.

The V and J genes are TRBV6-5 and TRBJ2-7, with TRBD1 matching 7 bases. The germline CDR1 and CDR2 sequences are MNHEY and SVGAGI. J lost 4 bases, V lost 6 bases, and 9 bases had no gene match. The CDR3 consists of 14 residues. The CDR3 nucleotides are TGTGCCAGCAGAGGGGGCTCAAGGGCTTACGAGCAGTACTTC. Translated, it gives CASRGGSRAYEQYF.

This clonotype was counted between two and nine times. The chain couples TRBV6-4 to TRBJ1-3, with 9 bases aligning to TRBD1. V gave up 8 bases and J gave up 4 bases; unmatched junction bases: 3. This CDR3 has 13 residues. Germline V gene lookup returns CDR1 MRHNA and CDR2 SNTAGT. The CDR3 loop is CASADRGGNTIYF. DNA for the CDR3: TGTGCCAGCGCGGACAGGGGCGGAAACACCATATATTTT.

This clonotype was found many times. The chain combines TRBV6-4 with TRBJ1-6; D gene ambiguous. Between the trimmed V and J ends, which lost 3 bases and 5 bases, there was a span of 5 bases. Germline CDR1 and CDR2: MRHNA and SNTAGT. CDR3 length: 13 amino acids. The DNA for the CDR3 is TGTGCCAGCAGTGAGAGAGATAATTCACCCCTCCACTTT. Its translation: CASSERDNSPLHF.

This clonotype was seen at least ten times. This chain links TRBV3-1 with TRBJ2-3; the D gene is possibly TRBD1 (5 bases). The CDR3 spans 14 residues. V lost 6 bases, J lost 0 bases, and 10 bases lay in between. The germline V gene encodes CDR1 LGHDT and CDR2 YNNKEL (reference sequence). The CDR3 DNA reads TGTGCCAGCAGAAATTCAGGGAGCACAGATACGCAGTATTTT. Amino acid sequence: CASRNSGSTDTQYF.